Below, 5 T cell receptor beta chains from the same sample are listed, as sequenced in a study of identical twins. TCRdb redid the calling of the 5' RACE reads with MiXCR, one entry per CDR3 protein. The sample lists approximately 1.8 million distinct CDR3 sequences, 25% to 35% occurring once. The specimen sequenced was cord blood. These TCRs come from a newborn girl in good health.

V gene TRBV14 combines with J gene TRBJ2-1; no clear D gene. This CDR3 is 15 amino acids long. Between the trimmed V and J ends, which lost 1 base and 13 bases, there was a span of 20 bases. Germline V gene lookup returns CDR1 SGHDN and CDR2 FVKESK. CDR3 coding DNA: TGTGCCAGCAGCCAAGGTTCTTGGTCTACGGAGACCCAGTTCTTC. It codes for CASSQGSWSTETQFF.

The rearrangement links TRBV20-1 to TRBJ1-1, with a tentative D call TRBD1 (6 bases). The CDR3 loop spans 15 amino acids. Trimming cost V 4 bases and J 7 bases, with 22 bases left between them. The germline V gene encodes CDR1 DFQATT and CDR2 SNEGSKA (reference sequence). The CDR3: CSANGGGTGLSEAFF. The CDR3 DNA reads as TGCAGTGCTAATGGGGGCGGAACAGGGTTGAGTGAAGCTTTCTTT.

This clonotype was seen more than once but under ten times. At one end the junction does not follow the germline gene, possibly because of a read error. The CDR3 here is CAVSDPYEQYF. The CDR3 region has the DNA TGTGCCGTCAGTGACCCCTACGAGCAGTACTTC. The chain is built from TRBV10-3 and TRBJ2-7; D remains ambiguous. CDR1 and CDR2 from the germline V gene are ENHRY and SYGVKD. This CDR3 comprises 11 residues.

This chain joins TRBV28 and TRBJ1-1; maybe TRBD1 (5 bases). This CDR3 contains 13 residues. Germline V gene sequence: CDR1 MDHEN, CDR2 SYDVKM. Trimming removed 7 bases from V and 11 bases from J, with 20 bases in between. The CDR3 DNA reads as TGTGCCAGCACCGACAGAGGGGTGAGAGGCGCTTTCTTT. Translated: CASTDRGVRGAFF.

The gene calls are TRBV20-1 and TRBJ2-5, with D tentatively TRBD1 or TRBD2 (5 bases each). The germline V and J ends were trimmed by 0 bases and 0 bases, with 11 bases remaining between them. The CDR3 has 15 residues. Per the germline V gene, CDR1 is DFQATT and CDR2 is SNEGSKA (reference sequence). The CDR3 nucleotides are TGCAGTGCTAGAGATCGAGGGGACCACCAAGAGACCCAGTACTTC. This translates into CSARDRGDHQETQYF.